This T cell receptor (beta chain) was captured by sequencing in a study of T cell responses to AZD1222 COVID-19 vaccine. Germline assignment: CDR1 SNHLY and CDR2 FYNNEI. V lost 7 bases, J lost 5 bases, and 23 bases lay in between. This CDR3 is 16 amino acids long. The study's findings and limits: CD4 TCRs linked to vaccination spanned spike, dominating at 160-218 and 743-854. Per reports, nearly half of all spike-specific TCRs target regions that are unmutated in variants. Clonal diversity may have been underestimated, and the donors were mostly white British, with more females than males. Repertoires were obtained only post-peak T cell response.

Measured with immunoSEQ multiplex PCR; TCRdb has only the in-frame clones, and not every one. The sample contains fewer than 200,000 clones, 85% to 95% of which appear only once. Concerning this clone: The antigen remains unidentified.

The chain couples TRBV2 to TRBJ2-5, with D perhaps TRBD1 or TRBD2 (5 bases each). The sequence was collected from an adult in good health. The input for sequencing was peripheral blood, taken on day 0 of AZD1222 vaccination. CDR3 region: CASTIRPGPVGETQYF. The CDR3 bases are TGTGCCAGCACCATCAGACCGGGGCCCGTCGGTGAGACCCAGTACTTC.